This T cell receptor beta chain was recorded in a study of blood T cell repertoires in COVID-19. The wider study: Researchers got acute and convalescent COVID-19 samples from the United States, Italy and Spain. Nucleic acid was either cDNA or gDNA, and it came from T cells, B-cell-depleted T cells, or PBMCs.

Unmatched junction bases numbered 8, after V lost 4 bases and J lost 5 bases. The CDR3 runs to 16 residues. Germline V lookup: CDR1 MNHNS, CDR2 SASEGT. Original methodology: Reference gene primer amplification gave estimated nucleated cell counts. Method: immunoSEQ multiplex PCR; TCRdb's copy keeps in-frame clones and lacks some. D and trimming come from the DNA, and the V and J calls and clone size come from that table. Here the sample spans 150,000 to 200,000 clones, around nine tenths being singletons. This clone was observed once. The sample consisted of peripheral blood. The source of this sequence is a man in his sixties or seventies with acute or convalescent COVID-19. This chain uses TRBV6-1 with TRBJ1-1, with TRBD1 matching 12 bases. The CDR3 DNA reads as TGTGCCAGCAGTGCTGTTCCGGGACAGGGGGCAACTGAAGCTTTCTTT. It translates to CASSAVPGQGATEAFF.